The source of this T cell receptor beta chain is a study of Ad26.COV2.S vaccination and SARS-CoV-2 variants. Across the study: Once, or twice with 56 days between doses, Ad26.COV2.S was given intramuscularly. The study's findings and limits: Spike-specific TCR breadth was greater after Ad26.COV2.S than placebo. After vaccination, substantial breadth of spike-specific CD8+ and CD4+ responses was reported.

As regards this clone: Its target is unknown.

This CDR3 has 18 amino acids. With V trimmed by 5 bases and J by 0 bases, 7 bases remained unmatched. Germline values: CDR1 LNHDA, CDR2 SQIVND (reference sequence). Generated by immunoSEQ multiplex PCR, the TCRdb table keeps only in-frame clones and is missing some. Of about 350,000 clones listed, approximately 85% were seen once; the top ten hold roughly 3.3%. Treatment noted: around 19 received Ad26.COV2.S at low or high dose, single or two shots; about five received placebo; per-sample allocation not given. Sample collection was performed on day 63 after the first vaccine or placebo injection. Donation was by an adult aged 18-55 years who was in Boston.

Specimen: peripheral blood, collected in a trial of Ad26.COV2.S vaccine versus placebo. This sequence was found in a person aged 18-65 years who received the Ad26.COV2.S COVID-19 vaccine or a placebo. The chain links TRBV19 to TRBJ1-4; the match to TRBD1 covers 12 bases. The CDR3 region has the DNA TGTGCCAGTAGTGGCCGGGACAGGGGGCTGTCAACTAATGAAAAACTGTTTTTT. As protein: CASSGRDRGLSTNEKLFF.